Each of the 20 T cell receptor beta chains below was sequenced from the same sample in a study of T cells after yellow fever vaccination. TCRdb reprocessed the 5' RACE reads via MiXCR and lists one record per CDR3 protein. The table shows around 310,000 distinct CDR3 sequences, with approximately 4.3% occurring only once. The sequencing used PBMCs, collected 15 days after the yellow fever booster vaccination. The source of these receptors is a man aged 18 to 30 who received the YFV17D yellow fever vaccine.

This clonotype was observed a few times. V usage is TRBV7-2 and J usage is TRBJ1-6; D is ambiguous. CDR1 and CDR2 (germline): SGHTA, FQGNSA. The CDR3 is 18 amino acids. V was trimmed by 4 bases and J by 1 base, leaving 17 bases between them. CDR3 in DNA: TGTGCCAGCAGCTACGGGCGGAGGAATCGATCCTATAATTCACCCCTCCACTTT. Protein sequence: CASSYGRRNRSYNSPLHF.

The V gene is TRBV3-1, the J gene TRBJ2-5, with a possible D match to TRBD2 (5 bases). Trimming took 3 bases from V and 1 from J, leaving 12 bases between them. CDR1 and CDR2 (germline): LGHDT, YNNKEL (reference sequence). The CDR3 loop spans 15 amino acids. CDR3 nucleotides: TGTGCCAGCAGCCAGACGGCTAGCTTCCAAGAGACCCAGTACTTC. Translation gives CASSQTASFQETQYF.

This clonotype was counted ten times or more. This chain connects TRBV6-5 to TRBJ2-6; D is undetermined. Trimming took off 2 bases at V and 4 bases at J, with 12 bases between the two ends. The CDR3 sequence is 16 residues long. CDR1 and CDR2 (germline): MNHEY, SVGAGI. The CDR3 loop reads CASSYGVLRGANVLTF. The CDR3 region has the DNA TGTGCCAGCAGTTACGGGGTTTTGAGAGGGGCCAACGTCCTGACTTTC.

This clonotype has just a few counts. V gene TRBV2 combines with J gene TRBJ2-5, with TRBD2 identical over 12 bases. Germline trimming cut 7 bases from V and 7 bases from J; bases unmatched to any gene: 7. The germline CDR1 and CDR2 sequences are SNHLY and FYNNEI. The CDR3 is 14 residues long. The CDR3 DNA sequence: TGTGCCAGCAAGTTCTCTAGCGGGGGGGGGACCCAGTACTTC. Protein sequence: CASKFSSGGGTQYF. Combining the CDR3 with reference TRBV2 and TRBJ2-5 gives the whole variable domain EPEVTQTPSHQVTQMGQEVILRCVPISNHLYFYWYRQILGQKVEFLVSFYNNEISEKSEIFDDQFSVERPDGSNFTLKIRSTKLEDSAMYFCASKFSSGGGTQYFGPGTRLLVL.

This clonotype has a count of ten or more. The chain uses TRBV7-2 and TRBJ2-3; 9 bases are a match to TRBD1. The CDR3 is 15 amino acids. Germline CDR1 SGHTA, CDR2 FQGNSA. Germline trimming cut 5 bases from V and 3 bases from J; bases unmatched to any gene: 6. The CDR3 protein is CASSPGTGWTDTQYF. The CDR3 bases are TGTGCCAGCAGCCCCGGGACAGGGTGGACAGATACGCAGTATTTT. Looking up the rest from reference TRBV7-2 and TRBJ2-3 gives the full variable domain: GAGVSQSPSNKVTEKGKDVELRCDPISGHTALYWYRQSLGQGLEFLIYFQGNSAPDKSGLPSDRFSAERTGGSVSTLTIQRTQQEDSAVYLCASSPGTGWTDTQYFGPGTRLTVL.

V gene TRBV5-4 combines with J gene TRBJ2-1, with a weak D call TRBD1 (5 bases). Germline CDR1 SGHNT, CDR2 YYREEE (reference sequence). The V end lost 4 bases, the J end lost 6 bases, and 14 bases lay between the germline ends. The CDR3 loop spans 14 amino acids. DNA for the CDR3: TGTGCCAGCAGCCCCCCCGGCAGGGCCAATGAGCAGTTCTTC. Its protein product is CASSPPGRANEQFF.

The V call is TRBV7-3, the J call TRBJ2-3, with TRBD2 matching 8 bases. J was trimmed by 0 bases and V by 5 bases; bases with no gene match: 7. Per the germline V gene, CDR1 is SGHTA and CDR2 is FQGTGA. The CDR3 runs 16 residues. The CDR3 region is CASSLWTSPSTDTQYF. CDR3 nucleotide sequence: TGTGCCAGCAGCCTCTGGACTAGCCCTAGCACAGATACGCAGTATTTT.

Ten or more counts support this clonotype. The chain employs TRBV10-3 and TRBJ1-1; 9 bases match TRBD1. The CDR3 is 16 residues long. CDR1 and CDR2 from the germline V gene are ENHRY and SYGVKD. The J segment lost 1 base and the V segment lost 3 bases, leaving 6 bases of the junction unmatched. The CDR3: CAISDRDRAPNTEAFF. CDR3 bases: TGTGCCATCAGTGACCGGGACAGGGCTCCGAACACTGAAGCTTTCTTT.

This clonotype has a handful of counts. The genes are TRBV6-5 and TRBJ1-6; D unresolved. The length of the CDR3 is 16 residues. V lost 6 bases to trimming and J lost 8 bases, with 20 bases between them. Germline CDR1 reads MNHEY; CDR2 reads SVGAGI. DNA of the CDR3: TGTGCCAGCAGCAACTCAATGTTAAAGGATGATTCACCCCTCCACTTT. It yields the protein CASSNSMLKDDSPLHF.

This clonotype has ten or more counts. The J gene is TRBJ2-7, the V gene TRBV18; 11 positions agree with TRBD2. CDR3 length: 14 residues. The V gene end was trimmed by 3 bases and the J gene end by 7 bases; junction bases not matched to a gene: 5. Looked up from germline, CDR1 is KGHSH and CDR2 is LQKENI. Here the CDR3 DNA reads TGTGCCAGCTCACCGACTAGCGGGGACTCGGAGCAGTACTTC. Translating gives CASSPTSGDSEQYF.

This clonotype was observed many times. The chain couples TRBV5-1 to TRBJ1-4; 11 nucleotides match TRBD1. This CDR3 region has 19 residues. V lost 3 bases to trimming and J lost 8 bases; unmatched junction nucleotides: 18. Germline V CDR1 and CDR2: SGHRS, YFSETQ. The CDR3: CASSSPSWDRGGRVEKLFF. The CDR3 DNA is TGCGCCAGCAGCTCACCCTCCTGGGACAGGGGGGGACGAGTGGAAAAACTGTTTTTT.

This clonotype was counted a few times. The J gene is TRBJ2-7, the V gene TRBV7-2; 10 bases match TRBD1. CDR1 is SGHTA and CDR2 is FQGNSA in the germline V gene. The CDR3 is 14 amino acids. Unmatched junction bases numbered 5, after V lost 1 base and J lost 8 bases. CDR3 nucleotides: TGTGCCAGCAGCTTAGGATCGGGACAGGGGAAGCAGTACTTC. Its protein product is CASSLGSGQGKQYF.

This clonotype was counted at least ten times. CDR3 region: CASSLERQSDTQYF. CDR3 sequence (DNA): TGTGCCAGCAGCTTAGAAAGACAGTCAGATACGCAGTATTTT. The rearrangement uses TRBV11-2 and TRBJ2-3; TRBD1 is a possible D gene (5 bases). The length of the CDR3 is 14 residues. V lost 0 bases to trimming and J lost 4 bases, with 8 bases between them. Germline V gives CDR1 SGHAT, CDR2 FQNNGV.

The rearrangement uses TRBV4-2 and TRBJ1-2; D ambiguous. Per the germline V gene, CDR1 is LGHNA and CDR2 is YNFKEQ. The CDR3 has 12 amino acids. The ends were cut back, 1 base at V and 5 bases at J, with 5 bases in the middle. CDR3 in DNA: TGTGCCAGCAGCCAAGCGGAGTATGGCTACACCTTC. Residues: CASSQAEYGYTF.

Ten or more counts support this clonotype. The gene calls are TRBV6-1 and TRBJ1-1; no clear D. V was cut by 2 bases and J by 1 base, with 8 bases left in between. The CDR3 sequence is 14 residues long. Germline V gene lookup returns CDR1 MNHNS and CDR2 SASEGT. The CDR3 DNA reads as TGTGCCAGCAGTGAAAGGGCGGGGAACACTGAAGCTTTCTTT. The encoded protein is CASSERAGNTEAFF.

In its sample, this clonotype was seen many times. The chain links TRBV6-5 to TRBJ1-4; D uncertain. The CDR3 loop spans 14 amino acids. CDR1 is MNHEY, CDR2 SVGAGI, per germline. The V gene lost 6 bases and the J gene lost 7 bases, with 15 bases spanning the gap. CDR3 residues: CASRPPRAGEKLFF. DNA for the CDR3: TGTGCCAGCAGACCCCCTAGGGCTGGTGAAAAACTGTTTTTT.

This clonotype was detected a few times. CDR3 DNA sequence: TGCAGCGTTTCACAGGGTAGATATGGCTACACCTTC. It codes for CSVSQGRYGYTF. The V gene is TRBV29-1, the J gene TRBJ1-2; possible D gene TRBD1, 6 bases. The V end was cut by 5 bases, the J end by 5 bases, with 12 bases between. The CDR3 runs to 12 residues. Germline CDR1 is SQVTM and CDR2 is ANQGSEA.

This clonotype was found many times. The rearrangement uses TRBV7-6 and TRBJ1-4; no clear D. The CDR3 consists of 14 residues. Germline loops: CDR1 SGHVS, CDR2 FNYEAQ. V lost 6 bases to trimming and J lost 4 bases, with 12 bases between them. DNA for the CDR3: TGTGCCAGCAGTGAAGGGAGCAATAATGAAAAACTGTTTTTT. Its protein product is CASSEGSNNEKLFF.

A few counts support this clonotype. The chain has TRBV19 and TRBJ1-2; weak D call: TRBD1 (6 bases). The CDR3 runs 15 residues. From germline, CDR1 is LNHDA and CDR2 SQIVND (reference sequence). The germline V and J ends were trimmed by 7 bases and 8 bases, with 23 bases remaining between them. The CDR3 loop reads CASTILRQAHRGYTF. The CDR3, as DNA: TGTGCCAGTACCATACTTCGACAGGCACACCGAGGCTACACCTTC.

The chain recombines TRBV20-1 with TRBJ1-5; maybe TRBD1 (6 bases). The CDR3 is made up of 14 amino acids. The germline CDR1 and CDR2 sequences are DFQATT and SNEGSKA (reference sequence). V lost 4 bases and J 6 bases, leaving 16 bases between the germline ends. The CDR3 DNA follows: TGCAGTGCTAAAAAGGGGGTGAGGTCTCAGCCCCAGCATTTT. This codes for CSAKKGVRSQPQHF.